This passage covers 4 T cell receptor beta chains from one sample sequenced in a study of graft-versus-host responses after intestinal transplantation. Processing was applied to graft tissue in order to liberate intraepithelial and lamina propria lymphocytes. Generated by immunoSEQ multiplex PCR, the TCRdb table keeps only in-frame clones and is missing some. Of roughly 15,000 clones listed, less than 85% are singletons. The sample consisted of ileum tissue, taken approximately 110 days after intestinal transplant. The origin of the receptors is a human patient who received an intestinal transplant, so some T cells may come from the graft donor.

This sequence joins TRBV28 and TRBJ2-7, with TRBD2 identical over 11 bases. The germline gives CDR1 MDHEN, CDR2 SYDVKM. The trim removed 4 bases at V and 6 bases at J, leaving 8 bases unmatched. The CDR3 is 15 amino acids. CDR3 region: CASSWELAGDSEQYF. The CDR3 region has the DNA TGTGCCAGCAGTTGGGAACTAGCGGGAGACTCCGAGCAGTACTTC.

A note on this clone: At the DNA level, this CDR3 is encoded by other sequences in the same sample as well. V is TRBV25-1 and J is TRBJ1-2, with 8 bases fitting TRBD1. Germline assignment: CDR1 MGHDK and CDR2 SYGVNS. Germline trimming cut 6 bases from V and 6 bases from J; bases unmatched to any gene: 9. The CDR3 covers 14 residues. As DNA, the CDR3 is TGTGCCAGCAGCGGAACAGGGGGAGGTAATGGCTACACCTTC. This sequence encodes CASSGTGGGNGYTF.

The J gene is TRBJ1-5, the V gene TRBV4-3, with unresolved D. Looked up from germline, CDR1 is LGHNA and CDR2 is YSLEER. CDR3 length equals 14 residues. The V and J ends lost 0 bases and 7 bases respectively, with 10 bases between them. The CDR3, as DNA: TGCGCCAGCAGCCAAGATCTTAGGTCCCAGCCCCAGCATTTT. It encodes CASSQDLRSQPQHF.

This clone was picked up a small number of times. The rearrangement joins TRBV25-1 to TRBJ1-1; TRBD1 aligns across 9 bases. The V gene's germline CDR1 is MGHDK and CDR2 SYGVNS. CDR3 length: 13 amino acids. Unmatched junction bases numbered 5, after V lost 4 bases and J lost 8 bases. The CDR3 bases are TGTGCCAGCAGTGCCGGGACAGGGTGGGAAGCTTTCTTT. It specifies CASSAGTGWEAFF.